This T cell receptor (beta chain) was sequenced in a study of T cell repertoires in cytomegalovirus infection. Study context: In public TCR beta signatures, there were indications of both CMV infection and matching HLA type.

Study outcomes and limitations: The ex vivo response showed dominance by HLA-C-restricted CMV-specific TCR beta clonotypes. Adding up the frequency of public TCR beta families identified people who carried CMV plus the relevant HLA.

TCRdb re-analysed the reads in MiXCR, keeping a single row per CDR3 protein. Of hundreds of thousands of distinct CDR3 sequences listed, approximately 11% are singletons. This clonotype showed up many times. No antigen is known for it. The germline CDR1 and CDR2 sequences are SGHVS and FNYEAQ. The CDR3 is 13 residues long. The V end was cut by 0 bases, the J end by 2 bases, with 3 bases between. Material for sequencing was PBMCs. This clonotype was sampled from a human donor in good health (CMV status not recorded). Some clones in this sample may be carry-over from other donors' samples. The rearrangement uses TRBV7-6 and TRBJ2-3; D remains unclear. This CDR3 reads CASSLANTDTQYF. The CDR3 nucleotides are TGTGCCAGCAGCTTAGCGAACACAGATACGCAGTATTTT.